Below are 3 T cell receptor beta chains sequenced from a single sample in a study of regulatory T cells in long-lasting Graves disease. For TCR beta, libraries came from iRepertoire HTBI primers and Arm-PCR of CDR3 regions. One entry per CDR3 protein, called by TCRdb with MiXCR from the multiplex PCR reads. The sample carries approximately 350,000 distinct CDR3 sequences, around 15% recorded once. Time point denoted: newly diagnosed GD, antithyroid drugs for less than 3 months. PBMC RNA was the source of the TCR library. These data also featured in a second study, about T cells in Graves' hyperthyroidism and ophthalmopathy.

The source material was peripheral blood mononuclear cells (PBMCs), sampled at new diagnosis, from a patient treated with antithyroid drugs. The receptors originated from a woman aged 18-29 years with Graves disease.

The table lists this clonotype with a few counts. The chain combines TRBV24-1 with TRBJ2-1, with D unresolved. The CDR3 extends over 11 amino acids. Germline V gene lookup returns CDR1 KGHDR and CDR2 SFDVKD. V shed 0 bases and J shed 9 bases, with 2 bases lying between them. In DNA, the CDR3 is TGTGCCACCAGTGATTTGGGTGAGCAGTTCTTC. Encoded protein: CATSDLGEQFF.

This rearrangement joins TRBV20-1 to TRBJ1-6; no reliable D call. The germline CDR1 and CDR2 sequences are DFQATT and SNEGSKA (reference sequence). The ends were cut back, 0 bases at V and 3 bases at J, with 12 bases in the middle. This CDR3 spans 16 amino acids. The CDR3 coding sequence is TGCAGTGCTAGAGATGTAACGGAAAACTATAATTCACCCCTCCACTTT. Protein: CSARDVTENYNSPLHF.

The J gene is TRBJ2-1, the V gene TRBV7-9; tentatively, D is TRBD2 (6 bases). The germline V gene has CDR1 SEHNR and CDR2 FQNEAQ (reference sequence). There are 13 residues in the CDR3. V lost 1 base and J 15 bases, leaving 16 bases between the germline ends. As DNA, the CDR3 is TGTGCCAGCAGCTTAGGGCCCGGACTACAGACGTTCTTC. This codes for CASSLGPGLQTFF.